These 9 T cell receptor beta chains were all obtained from the same sample, sequenced in a study of regulatory T cells in long-lasting Graves disease. iRepertoire HTBI primers and Arm-PCR of CDR3 regions built TCR beta libraries. TCRdb called the multiplex PCR reads again in MiXCR, with one record for every CDR3 protein. There are about 380,000 distinct CDR3 sequences in the sample; about 14% occur only once, and about a fifth lies in the top ten. Specified time point: newly diagnosed GD, antithyroid drugs for less than 3 months. TCR sequences were obtained from RNA taken from PBMCs. This material consisted of peripheral blood mononuclear cells (PBMCs), taken at new diagnosis, from a patient treated with antithyroid drugs. All receptors come from a female donor with Graves disease.

This clonotype was found many times. The chain recombines TRBV7-2 with TRBJ2-3; perhaps D is TRBD1 or TRBD2 (5 bases each). V was trimmed by 0 bases and J by 6 bases, leaving 10 bases between them. CDR1 is SGHTA, CDR2 FQGNSA, per germline. The CDR3 contains 14 residues. The DNA for the CDR3 is TGTGCCAGCAGCTTAGCGAGCAGGGAGGATACGCAGTATTTT. Amino acids: CASSLASREDTQYF. The variable domain in full, completed from reference TRBV7-2 and TRBJ2-3, reads GAGVSQSPSNKVTEKGKDVELRCDPISGHTALYWYRQSLGQGLEFLIYFQGNSAPDKSGLPSDRFSAERTGGSVSTLTIQRTQQEDSAVYLCASSLASREDTQYFGPGTRLTVL.

This clonotype was counted at least ten times. CDR3 region: CASSSWTGTGRTDTQYF. DNA for the CDR3: TGTGCCAGCAGCTCATGGACCGGGACAGGGCGCACAGATACGCAGTATTTT. The chain is built from TRBV9 and TRBJ2-3, with TRBD1 matching 9 bases. The germline V gene encodes CDR1 SGDLS and CDR2 YYNGEE. The CDR3 totals 17 residues. Trimming cost V 4 bases and J 1 base; bases outside gene matches: 10.

This clonotype has more than one count but fewer than ten. This chain links TRBV12-3 or TRBV12-4 with TRBJ2-2; 9 nucleotides match TRBD2. V shed 2 bases and J 3 bases; nucleotides not matched to a gene: 4. CDR3 length: 16 residues. The CDR3 DNA reads TGTGCCAGCAGTTTACGTAGCGGGAGTTACACCGGGGAGCTGTTTTTT. Protein: CASSLRSGSYTGELFF.

Only a few counts were recorded for this clonotype. The chain is built from TRBV7-3 and TRBJ1-1; 7 nucleotides agree with TRBD1. This CDR3 has 13 amino acids. The V gene end was trimmed by 6 bases and the J gene end by 3 bases; junction bases not matched to a gene: 4. CDR1 SGHTA and CDR2 FQGTGA come from the germline V gene. Here the CDR3 reads CASSFGTDTEAFF. The CDR3 nucleotides are TGTGCCAGCAGTTTCGGGACAGACACTGAAGCTTTCTTT.

This clonotype was detected ten times or more. J is TRBJ1-1 and V is TRBV27; 10 bases line up with TRBD1. Germline V gene lookup returns CDR1 MNHEY and CDR2 SMNVEV (reference sequence). This CDR3 has 16 residues. V lost 1 base to trimming and J lost 2 bases; unmatched junction nucleotides: 4. Written as DNA, the CDR3 is TGTGCCAGCAGTTTATGGACAGGGGGAGTAAACACTGAAGCTTTCTTT. This gives the protein CASSLWTGGVNTEAFF.

This clonotype was seen more than once but under ten times. V and J are TRBV20-1 and TRBJ1-5, with a possible D match to TRBD1 (5 bases). Germline V gene sequence: CDR1 DFQATT, CDR2 SNEGSKA (reference sequence). The CDR3 consists of 14 residues. V lost 4 bases and J lost 4, with 14 bases in between. CDR3 loop: CSATPPQGNQPQHF. Written as DNA, the CDR3 is TGCAGTGCTACTCCTCCGCAGGGAAATCAGCCCCAGCATTTT.

This clonotype was seen repeatedly, ten times or more. The J gene is TRBJ1-6, the V gene TRBV20-1; D is unresolved. The V end was cut by 3 bases, the J end by 3 bases, with 9 bases between. The CDR3 sequence is 14 residues long. Germline lookup yields CDR1 DFQATT and CDR2 SNEGSKA (reference sequence). CDR3 coding DNA: TGCAGTGCTAGCGGCGGCGTCTATAATTCACCCCTCCACTTT. This sequence encodes CSASGGVYNSPLHF.

This clonotype was counted ten times or more. The chain employs TRBV5-6 and TRBJ2-3; D possibly matches TRBD1 or TRBD2 (6 bases each). Trimming stripped 1 base from V and 6 bases from J, with 15 bases between. CDR3 size: 15 residues. CDR1 and CDR2 from the germline V gene are SGHDT and YYEEEE. The DNA of the CDR3 is TGTGCCAGCAGCTTGTCGGCAGGGGCGGGGGATACGCAGTATTTT. It codes for CASSLSAGAGDTQYF.

This clonotype has ten or more counts. CDR3 DNA: TGTGCCAGCAGCTCCGGCCTCAGGGGCACAGATACGCAGTATTTT. Translating gives CASSSGLRGTDTQYF. The genes are TRBV7-3 and TRBJ2-3; a weak D match, TRBD1 (5 bases). The V end was cut by 4 bases, the J end by 1 base, with 12 bases between. Germline values: CDR1 SGHTA, CDR2 FQGTGA. The CDR3 consists of 15 residues.